The next 29 T cell receptor beta chains were all read from a single sample in a study of CD8+ T cells in alopecia areata (dated by TCRdb to 2017 to 2018). In the paper's terms, the treatment or condition label means: oral pan-JAK inhibitor, 5-10 mg twice daily. Library generation was performed with the immunoSEQ multiplex PCR assay. To provide template for TCR sequencing, every sample had RNA extracted and reverse transcribed into cDNA. This is the immuneACCESS table as TCRdb keeps it, with only in-frame sequences that have V and J called. A part of the clones is gone; compared with another copy, unresolved V genes explain less than half, and the rest is unexplained. In all, the sample holds approximately 210,000 clones, and roughly three fifths of those were seen once. 1.3% of the sample is taken by the ten largest. The material sequenced was CD4+ T cells sorted from blood, taken at approximately week 50, from a patient treated with tofacitinib. All receptors derive from a human donor with alopecia areata.

This clone showed up just a few times. The chain is built from TRBV6-1 and TRBJ1-6, with D hard to call. Trimming shortened V by 6 bases and J by 9 bases, and 12 bases separated the two germline ends. There are 13 residues in the CDR3. The V gene's germline CDR1 is MNHNS and CDR2 SASEGT. CDR3 in amino acids: CASRETEISPLHF. The CDR3 coding sequence is TGTGCCAGCAGAGAAACAGAGATTTCACCCCTCCACTTT.

The V gene is TRBV7-7, the J gene TRBJ2-1; possible D gene TRBD1, 6 bases. In germline, CDR1 is SSHAT, CDR2 FNYEAQ (reference sequence). This CDR3 region has 13 residues. Trimming stripped 5 bases from V and 4 bases from J, with 9 bases between. CDR3 amino acids: CASSRDTYNEQFF. CDR3 DNA sequence: TGTGCCAGCAGCAGGGACACATACAATGAGCAGTTCTTC.

A note on this clone: Other DNA sequences within the sample encode an identical CDR3. The gene calls are TRBV29-1 and TRBJ1-1, with 10 nucleotides matching TRBD1. Germline V lookup: CDR1 SQVTM, CDR2 ANQGSEA. Trimming removed 6 bases from V and 6 bases from J; junction bases left unmatched: 1. The CDR3 loop spans 11 amino acids. The CDR3 bases are TGCAGCGTGGACAGGGGGGCTGAAGCTTTCTTT. Translation gives CSVDRGAEAFF.

This chain uses TRBV7-8 with TRBJ2-7; the D is unclear. V was pared by 5 bases and J by 0 bases, with 8 bases between. Germline CDR1 reads SGHVS; CDR2 reads FQNEAQ. The CDR3 is 13 amino acids. DNA of the CDR3: TGTGCCAGCAGCGCCCATGGCTCCTACGAGCAGTACTTC. Protein: CASSAHGSYEQYF.

The rearrangement joins TRBV6-1 to TRBJ2-7; a possible D gene is TRBD2 (5 bases). CDR1 and CDR2 from the germline V gene are MNHNS and SASEGT. This CDR3 comprises 12 residues. V was clipped by 8 bases and J by 0 bases, with 8 bases between them. The CDR3 DNA is TGTGCCAGCTCGGGAAACTCCTACGAGCAGTACTTC. This codes for CASSGNSYEQYF.

In DNA, the CDR3 is TGTGCCAGCAGGAGGGACCTACAGACCGGGGAGCTGTTTTTT. Translated: CASRRDLQTGELFF. The chain uses TRBV7-8 and TRBJ2-2; D possibly matches TRBD1 or TRBD2 (5 bases each). From germline, CDR1 is SGHVS and CDR2 FQNEAQ. V dropped 6 bases and J dropped 5 bases, with 13 bases sitting between them. CDR3 length: 14 amino acids.

The chain recombines TRBV25-1 with TRBJ2-1; a possible D gene is TRBD2 (6 bases). Deletions cut 8 bases from V and 0 bases from J, with 20 bases between. The CDR3 runs to 17 residues. From germline, CDR1 is MGHDK and CDR2 SYGVNS. CDR3 sequence reads: CASRGPRGGSSYNEQFF. The DNA for the CDR3 is TGTGCCAGCCGAGGGCCCCGGGGAGGAAGCTCCTACAATGAGCAGTTCTTC.

This clone was detected only a few times. V is TRBV29-1 and J is TRBJ2-3; D remains ambiguous. Looked up from germline, CDR1 is SQVTM and CDR2 is ANQGSEA. The CDR3 is 11 amino acids. The V end was cut by 2 bases, the J end by 6 bases, with 6 bases between. The CDR3 nucleotides are TGCAGCGTTGAATTGGTCGATACGCAGTATTTT. Its protein is CSVELVDTQYF.

The chain links TRBV27 to TRBJ2-7; D perhaps matches TRBD2 (6 bases). The CDR3 has 13 amino acids. V gave up 8 bases and J gave up 2 bases, with 13 bases separating them. The germline CDR1 and CDR2 sequences are MNHEY and SMNVEV (reference sequence). CDR3 bases: TGTGCCAGCGGGGACTGGACTACCTACGAGCAGTACTTC. Protein: CASGDWTTYEQYF.

This clone was seen a few times. CDR3 loop: CAWISTGQAYF. CDR3 DNA: TGTGCCTGGATTTCCACGGGACAGGCCTACTTC. V and J are TRBV30 and TRBJ2-7, with 8 bases matching TRBD1. The CDR3 spans 11 residues. Looked up from germline, CDR1 is GTSNPN and CDR2 is SVGIG (reference sequence). The V and J ends lost 4 bases and 13 bases, in that order; junction bases with no gene match: 9.

The chain employs TRBV13 and TRBJ2-6; D gene ambiguous. The V gene's germline CDR1 is PRHDT and CDR2 FYEKMQ (reference sequence). This CDR3 is 21 amino acids long. Trimming took off 2 bases at V and 1 base at J, with 24 bases between the two ends. CDR3 coding DNA: TGTGCCAGCAGCTTAAATTCCCCAGCCAGGCGCGATTTGTCTGGGGCCAACGTCCTGACTTTC. This translates into CASSLNSPARRDLSGANVLTF.

The CDR3 nucleotides read TGTGCCAGCAGCCCGGGACAGGGGGCAGGTGGCTCACCCCTCCACTTT. Its translation: CASSPGQGAGGSPLHF. This sequence joins TRBV7-2 and TRBJ1-6; 12 bases line up with TRBD1. With 5 bases clipped from V and 10 bases from J, the junction kept 9 bases outside the gene matches. Germline assignment: CDR1 SGHTA and CDR2 FQGNSA. The CDR3 is 16 amino acids.

This clone turned up a few times. The chain couples TRBV7-6 to TRBJ1-6; 9 nucleotides align to TRBD1. Germline CDR1 reads SGHVS; CDR2 reads FNYEAQ. The CDR3 runs 16 residues. Trimming took 0 bases from V and 7 from J; bases not matched to a gene: 4. CDR3 nucleotides: TGTGCCAGCAGCTTAGCGGGAGGACAGGGGAATTCACCCCTCCACTTT. Amino acid sequence: CASSLAGGQGNSPLHF.

This clone showed up just once. The V call is TRBV2, the J call TRBJ2-7; 11 nucleotides line up with TRBD2. Trimming took 7 bases from V and 5 from J; bases not matched to a gene: 10. Germline V gives CDR1 SNHLY, CDR2 FYNNEI. There are 15 residues in the CDR3. The chain's CDR3 is CASTEETSGVNEQYF. DNA for the CDR3: TGTGCCAGCACCGAGGAGACTAGCGGGGTAAACGAGCAGTACTTC.

The chain uses TRBV9 and TRBJ1-2; D is undetermined. Germline V lookup: CDR1 SGDLS, CDR2 YYNGEE. This CDR3 has 13 amino acids. V lost 0 bases to trimming and J lost 7 bases, with 10 bases between them. Here the CDR3 reads CASSVADFVGYTF. The CDR3 nucleotides are TGTGCCAGCAGCGTAGCCGACTTTGTTGGCTACACCTTC.

The rearrangement joins TRBV5-1 to TRBJ1-2; 7 bases align to TRBD1. This CDR3 region has 13 residues. CDR1 and CDR2 (germline): SGHRS, YFSETQ. The ends lost 1 base at V and 9 bases at J; junction bases unmatched: 6. CDR3 nucleotide sequence: TGCGCCAGCAGCTTGAACAGGGGAAAGAGCTACACCTTC. This translates into CASSLNRGKSYTF.

The rearrangement joins TRBV29-1 to TRBJ1-1; weak D call: TRBD1 (6 bases). With 4 bases removed from V and 1 base from J, the gap between germline ends came to 13 bases. CDR3 length: 14 residues. Germline lookup yields CDR1 SQVTM and CDR2 ANQGSEA. This CDR3 reads CSVGRQGTNTEAFF. The CDR3 nucleotides read TGCAGCGTTGGCCGCCAGGGGACGAACACTGAAGCTTTCTTT.

The chain uses TRBV4-1 and TRBJ2-3; tentatively, D is TRBD2 (6 bases). Germline CDR1 MGHRA, CDR2 YSYEKL. The CDR3 has 15 residues. The V end lost 4 bases, the J end lost 2 bases, and 13 bases lay between the germline ends. CDR3 nucleotide sequence: TGCGCCAGCAGCCGGGACTCTTGGACCACAGATACGCAGTATTTT. Its translation is CASSRDSWTTDTQYF.

This clone turned up a few times. The chain employs TRBV6-4 and TRBJ2-2; D tentatively reads TRBD1 or TRBD2 (5 bases each). CDR1 is MRHNA and CDR2 is SNTAGT in the germline V gene. Trimming took off 3 bases at V and 3 bases at J, with 5 bases between the two ends. This CDR3 has 13 residues. The CDR3 coding sequence is TGTGCCAGCAGTGAGGGGGACACCGGGGAGCTGTTTTTT. It encodes CASSEGDTGELFF.

With regard to this clone: The same CDR3 also results from other DNA sequences found in this sample. This chain uses TRBV30 with TRBJ1-5; D perhaps matches TRBD1 (5 bases). There are 13 residues in the CDR3. The V gene's germline CDR1 is GTSNPN and CDR2 SVGIG (reference sequence). Deletions cut 1 base from V and 1 base from J, with 5 bases between. The CDR3 nucleotides are TGTGCCTGGAGTGGGGACAGCAATCAGCCCCAGCATTTT. Protein: CAWSGDSNQPQHF.

Ten or more counts support this clone. This chain joins TRBV5-1 and TRBJ2-1, with 9 bases lining up with TRBD2. Germline V gene lookup returns CDR1 SGHRS and CDR2 YFSETQ. The CDR3 is made up of 16 amino acids. The trim removed 4 bases at V and 3 bases at J, leaving 8 bases unmatched. This CDR3 reads CASSGQAGGLYNEQFF. In DNA, the CDR3 is TGCGCCAGCAGCGGACAAGCGGGGGGTCTCTACAATGAGCAGTTCTTC.

V and J are TRBV5-6 and TRBJ2-1; TRBD2 matches at 9 bases. Per the germline V gene, CDR1 is SGHDT and CDR2 is YYEEEE. The CDR3 spans 18 residues. The J segment lost 7 bases and the V segment lost 1 base, leaving 15 bases of the junction unmatched. The CDR3 here is CASSLFGSGGGARNEQFF. In nucleotides, the CDR3 is TGTGCCAGCAGCTTGTTTGGTTCTGGCGGGGGGGCCAGGAATGAGCAGTTCTTC.

This chain connects TRBV18 to TRBJ2-1, with a weak D call TRBD1 (5 bases). V was cut by 1 base and J by 4 bases, with 8 bases left in between. The CDR3 totals 14 residues. Germline CDR1 KGHSH, CDR2 LQKENI. The CDR3 region is CASSPQQVYNEQFF. CDR3 nucleotides: TGTGCCAGCTCACCACAACAGGTTTACAATGAGCAGTTCTTC.

This clone has only one observation. The genes are TRBV10-3 and TRBJ1-1; no clear D gene. Germline V lookup: CDR1 ENHRY, CDR2 SYGVKD. CDR3 length: 13 amino acids. Trimming left V 11 bases short and J 4 bases short, with 17 bases between. In DNA form, the CDR3 reads TGTGCCGCAAGGAGGGAGGGAGGCACTGAAGCTTTCTTT. Its protein is CAARREGGTEAFF.

Comments on this clone: The same CDR3 can be traced to other DNA sequences in this sample. V usage is TRBV29-1 and J usage is TRBJ2-3; 12 nucleotides agree with TRBD2. CDR3 length: 14 residues. Trimming at V came to 4 bases and at J to 1 base, leaving 0 bases not matched to a gene. The V gene's germline CDR1 is SQVTM and CDR2 ANQGSEA. The CDR3 is CSVGLAGGTDTQYF. Written as DNA, the CDR3 is TGCAGCGTTGGACTAGCGGGGGGCACAGATACGCAGTATTTT.

V and J are TRBV10-3 and TRBJ2-3, with a possible D match to TRBD2 (5 bases). Germline assignment: CDR1 ENHRY and CDR2 SYGVKD. This CDR3 region has 13 residues. Trimming stripped 4 bases from V and 0 bases from J, with 5 bases between. Here the CDR3 reads CAISAGSTDTQYF. The CDR3 region has the DNA TGTGCCATCAGTGCGGGGAGCACAGATACGCAGTATTTT.

The sample holds a few counts of this clone. The rearrangement joins TRBV4-1 to TRBJ2-7; 11 positions match TRBD1. The CDR3 contains 17 residues. Germline-derived CDR1 and CDR2 are MGHRA and YSYEKL. After removal of 0 bases from V and 4 bases from J, the junction contained 8 bases not matched to a gene. CDR3 coding DNA: TGCGCCAGCAGCCAAGATAACCGGGACAGGGGGATGTACGAGCAGTACTTC. Translated, it gives CASSQDNRDRGMYEQYF.

The chain combines TRBV7-3 with TRBJ2-3, with 9 bases matching TRBD2. Trimming at V came to 5 bases and at J to 4 bases, leaving 4 bases not matched to a gene. Germline CDR1 reads SGHTA; CDR2 reads FQGTGA. The CDR3 extends over 14 amino acids. The CDR3 sequence is CASSPGLAADTQYF. In nucleotides, the CDR3 is TGTGCCAGCAGCCCGGGACTAGCAGCAGATACGCAGTATTTT.

The chain employs TRBV7-9 and TRBJ1-6, with 9 bases identical to TRBD1. This CDR3 is built from 16 residues. CDR1 and CDR2 from the germline V gene are SEHNR and FQNEAQ (reference sequence). J gave up 9 bases and V 4 bases, and 10 bases lay outside the gene matches. CDR3 residues: CASSSGQGFGSSPLHF. The CDR3 coding sequence is TGTGCCAGCAGCTCGGGACAGGGTTTTGGCAGTTCACCCCTCCACTTT.